Listed below are T cell receptor beta chains from one sample, sequenced in a study of blood T cell repertoires in COVID-19. Sequencing was performed with immunoSEQ multiplex PCR; in TCRdb, only in-frame clones are kept and a portion is missing. Here the sample spans 75,000 to 90,000 clones, approximately 80% being singletons. The sequenced sample was peripheral blood. The origin of the receptors is a man at least 80 years old with active or convalescent COVID-19. Both conserved end residues are part of each CDR3. D genes are given only for firm matches. For some rows the clone size is stated as once, few or many, or as a class when expanded; others skip it.

TRBD2	NA	TRBV5-1	TRBJ2-5	CASSLTSGSKETQYF	TGCGCCAGCAGCCTTACTAGCGGGAGTAAGGAGACCCAGTACTTC
NA	NA	TRBV7-2	TRBJ1-1	CASSLFRGVTEAFF	TGTGCCAGCAGCTTATTTCGGGGGGTCACTGAAGCTTTCTTT
TRBD1	NA	TRBV3-1/TRBV3-2	TRBJ2-4	CASSRTGGAKNIQYF	TGTGCCAGCAGCCGGACAGGGGGGGCCAAAAACATTCAGTACTTC
NA	NA	TRBV18	TRBJ2-1	CASSPTTRLNEQFF	TGTGCCAGCTCACCGACCACGCGGCTCAATGAGCAGTTCTTC
TRBD1	NA	TRBV5-1	TRBJ1-3	CASSLQQGVGNTIYF	TGCGCCAGCAGCTTGCAACAGGGGGTCGGAAACACCATATATTTT
TRBD1	NA	TRBV18	TRBJ2-4	CASSPRPGQGAPGTKNIQYF	TGTGCCAGCTCACCGCGGCCGGGACAGGGGGCGCCGGGGACCAAAAACATTCAGTACTTC
NA	once	TRBV5-1	TRBJ1-1	CASSLVAGANTEAFF	TGCGCCAGCAGCTTGGTGGCAGGGGCCAACACTGAAGCTTTCTTT
TRBD2	few	TRBV14	TRBJ2-2	CASSQGRRWTRGRATGELFF	TGTGCCAGCAGCCAAGGAAGGAGGTGGACTAGAGGCAGGGCCACCGGGGAGCTGTTTTTT
TRBD2	NA	TRBV24-1	TRBJ2-1	CATSDPNNLAGEQFF	TGTGCCACCAGTGATCCCAACAACCTAGCGGGGGAGCAGTTCTTC
NA	NA	TRBV19	TRBJ1-2	CASSIRVVNYGYTF	TGTGCCAGTAGTATTAGAGTAGTCAACTATGGCTACACCTTC
NA	few	TRBV15	TRBJ1-2	CATGDGTSLDYGYTF	TGTGCCACCGGAGACGGAACCTCCCTGGACTATGGCTACACCTTC
NA	few	TRBV4-2	TRBJ2-6	CASSQDPTGSSGANVLTF	TGTGCCAGCAGCCAAGACCCCACAGGGTCTTCAGGGGCCAACGTCCTGACTTTC
NA	once	TRBV25-1	TRBJ1-3	CASSGVGRNTIYF	TGTGCCAGCAGTGGGGTGGGGAGGAACACCATATATTTT
NA	NA	TRBV7-2	TRBJ1-2	CASRSGGSDYGYTF	TGTGCCAGCAGAAGTGGAGGAAGCGACTATGGCTACACCTTC
TRBD1	NA	TRBV19	TRBJ1-5	CASSRLDRGSNQPQHF	TGTGCCAGTAGTCGCCTGGACAGGGGAAGCAATCAGCCCCAGCATTTT